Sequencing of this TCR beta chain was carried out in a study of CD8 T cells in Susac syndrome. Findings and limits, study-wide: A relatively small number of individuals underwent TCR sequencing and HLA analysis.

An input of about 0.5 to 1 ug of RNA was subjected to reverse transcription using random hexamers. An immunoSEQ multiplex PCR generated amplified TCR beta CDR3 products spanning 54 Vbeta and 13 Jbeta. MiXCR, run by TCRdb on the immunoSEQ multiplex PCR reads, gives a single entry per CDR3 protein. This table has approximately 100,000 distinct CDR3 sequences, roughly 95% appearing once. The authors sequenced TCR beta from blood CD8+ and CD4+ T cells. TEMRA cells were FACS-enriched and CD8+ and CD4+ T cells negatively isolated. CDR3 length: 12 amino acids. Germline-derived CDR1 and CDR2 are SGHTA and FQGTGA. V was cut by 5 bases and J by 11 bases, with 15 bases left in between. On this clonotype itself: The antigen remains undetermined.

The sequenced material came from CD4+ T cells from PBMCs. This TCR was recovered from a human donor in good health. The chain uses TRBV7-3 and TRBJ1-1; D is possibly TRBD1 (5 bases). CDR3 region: CASSPGGKDAFF. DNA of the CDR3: TGTGCCAGCAGCCCTGGGGGGAAGGATGCTTTCTTT.